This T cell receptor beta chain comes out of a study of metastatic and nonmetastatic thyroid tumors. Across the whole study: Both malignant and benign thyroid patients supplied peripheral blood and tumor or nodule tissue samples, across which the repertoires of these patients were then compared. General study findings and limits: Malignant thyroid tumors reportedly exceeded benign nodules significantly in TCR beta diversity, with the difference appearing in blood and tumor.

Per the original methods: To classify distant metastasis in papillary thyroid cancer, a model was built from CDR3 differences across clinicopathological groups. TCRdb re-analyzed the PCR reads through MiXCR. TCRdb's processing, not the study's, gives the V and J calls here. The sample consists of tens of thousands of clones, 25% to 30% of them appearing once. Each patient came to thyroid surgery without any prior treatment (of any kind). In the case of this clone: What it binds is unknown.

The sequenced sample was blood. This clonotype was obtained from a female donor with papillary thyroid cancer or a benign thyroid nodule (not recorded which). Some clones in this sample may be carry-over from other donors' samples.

For the CDR3, the DNA is TGTGCCAGCAGTAGGGGGGGACAAAACGCCGGGGAGCTGTTTTTT. Its protein product is CASSRGGQNAGELFF. The rearrangement joins TRBV6-2 or TRBV6-3 to TRBJ2-2, with D perhaps TRBD2 (7 bases). V lost 5 bases and J 6 bases, leaving 16 bases between the germline ends. The length of the CDR3 is 15 residues. Germline values: CDR1 MNHEY, CDR2 SVGEGT.